This T cell receptor (beta chain) derives from a study of T cells after yellow fever vaccination. Study conclusions and caveats: Among all clonotypes, a small share was observed in both CD4 and CD8 compartments.

TCRdb re-called the 5' RACE reads with MiXCR, one entry per CDR3 protein. The table includes 95,000 to 150,000 distinct CDR3 sequences, 7.4% detected once. Trimming pared 3 bases from V and 4 bases from J, leaving 16 bases between. There are 16 residues in the CDR3. The germline V gene has CDR1 MGHRA and CDR2 YSYEKL. This clonotype was observed many times. Antigen specificity is unknown. The source was CD4+ T cells sorted from PBMCs, collected roughly 10 days after the first yellow fever vaccination. The rearrangement links TRBV4-1 to TRBJ2-1; D not resolved. The TCR comes from a man younger than 30 who received the YFV17D yellow fever vaccine. The CDR3 region has the DNA TGCGCCAGCAGCCAGCCCTGGCAGTTAAAGTACAATGAGCAGTTCTTC. Its translation: CASSQPWQLKYNEQFF.